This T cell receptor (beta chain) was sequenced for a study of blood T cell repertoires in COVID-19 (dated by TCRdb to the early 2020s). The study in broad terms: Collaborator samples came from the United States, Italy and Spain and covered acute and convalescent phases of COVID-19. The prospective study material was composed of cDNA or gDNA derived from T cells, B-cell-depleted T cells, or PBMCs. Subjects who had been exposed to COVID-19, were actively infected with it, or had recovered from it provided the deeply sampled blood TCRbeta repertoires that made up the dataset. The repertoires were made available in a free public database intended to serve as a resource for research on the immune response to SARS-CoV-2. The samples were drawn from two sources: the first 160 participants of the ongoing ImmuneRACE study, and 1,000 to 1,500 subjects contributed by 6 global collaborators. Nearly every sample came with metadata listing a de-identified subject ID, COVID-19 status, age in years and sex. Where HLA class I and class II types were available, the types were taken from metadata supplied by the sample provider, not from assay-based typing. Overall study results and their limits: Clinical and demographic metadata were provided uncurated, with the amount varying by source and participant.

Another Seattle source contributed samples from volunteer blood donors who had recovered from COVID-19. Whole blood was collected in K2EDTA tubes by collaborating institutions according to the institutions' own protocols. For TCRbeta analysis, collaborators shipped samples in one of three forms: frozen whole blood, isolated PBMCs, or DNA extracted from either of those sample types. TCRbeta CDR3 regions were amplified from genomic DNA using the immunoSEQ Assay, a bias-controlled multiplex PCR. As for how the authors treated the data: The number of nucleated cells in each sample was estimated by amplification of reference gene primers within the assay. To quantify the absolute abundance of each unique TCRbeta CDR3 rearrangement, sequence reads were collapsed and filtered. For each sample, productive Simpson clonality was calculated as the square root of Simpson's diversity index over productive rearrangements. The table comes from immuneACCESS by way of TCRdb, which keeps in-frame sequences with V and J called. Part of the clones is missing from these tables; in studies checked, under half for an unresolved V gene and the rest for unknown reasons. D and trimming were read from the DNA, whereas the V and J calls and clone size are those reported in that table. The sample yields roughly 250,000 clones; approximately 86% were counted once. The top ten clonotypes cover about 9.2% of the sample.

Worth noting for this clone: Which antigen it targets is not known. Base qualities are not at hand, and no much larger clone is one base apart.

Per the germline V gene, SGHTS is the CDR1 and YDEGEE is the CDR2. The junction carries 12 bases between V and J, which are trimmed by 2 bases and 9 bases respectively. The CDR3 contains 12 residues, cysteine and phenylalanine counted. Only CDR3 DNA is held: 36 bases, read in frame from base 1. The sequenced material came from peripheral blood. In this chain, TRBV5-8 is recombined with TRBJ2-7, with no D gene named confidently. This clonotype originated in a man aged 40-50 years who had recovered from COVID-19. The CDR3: CASSFPRLGQYF. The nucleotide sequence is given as TGTGCCAGCAGCTTCCCACGACTGGGGCAGTACTTC.